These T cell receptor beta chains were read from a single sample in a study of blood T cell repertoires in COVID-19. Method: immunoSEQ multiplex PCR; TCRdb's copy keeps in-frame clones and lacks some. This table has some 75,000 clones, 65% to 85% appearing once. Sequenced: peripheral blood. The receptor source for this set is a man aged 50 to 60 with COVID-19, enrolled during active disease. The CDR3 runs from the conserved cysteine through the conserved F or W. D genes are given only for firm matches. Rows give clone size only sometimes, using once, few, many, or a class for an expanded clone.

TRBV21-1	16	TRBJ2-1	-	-	TGTGCCAGCAGCAAAAGGGAGCGGGAGCCCAACAATGAGCAGTTCTTC	CASSKREREPNNEQFF
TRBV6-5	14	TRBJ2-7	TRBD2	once	TGTGCCAGCCGCCCTAGCGGAAGCTCCTACGAGCAGTACTTC	CASRPSGSSYEQYF
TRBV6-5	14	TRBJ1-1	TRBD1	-	TGTGCCAGCAGTTTGGGCAGGGGGCCCTCTGAAGCTTTCTTT	CASSLGRGPSEAFF
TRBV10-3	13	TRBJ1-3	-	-	TGTGCCATCAGAGGGACATCTGGAAACACCATATATTTT	CAIRGTSGNTIYF
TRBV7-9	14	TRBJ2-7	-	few	TGTGCCAGCAGCTTAGGTAGTATATCCTACGAGCAGTACTTC	CASSLGSISYEQYF
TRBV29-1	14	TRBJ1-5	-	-	TGCAGCGTTGCAGGTGGGAGAGGCAATCAGCCCCAGCATTTT	CSVAGGRGNQPQHF
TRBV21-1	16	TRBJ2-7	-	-	TGTGCCAGCAGCAACTGGACAGGGGACCCACCCTACGAGCAGTACTTC	CASSNWTGDPPYEQYF
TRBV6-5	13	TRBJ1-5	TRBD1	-	TGTGCCAGCAGGACAGGGGTGGGCCAGCCCCAGCATTTT	CASRTGVGQPQHF
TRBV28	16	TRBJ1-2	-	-	TGTGCCAGCGCCCTCTCCCTGGAGGCTACTAACTATGGCTACACCTTC	CASALSLEATNYGYTF
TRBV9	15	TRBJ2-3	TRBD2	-	TGTGCCAGCAGCGTGGGGACTAGCGGCCCGGGGTCGCAGTATTTT	CASSVGTSGPGSQYF
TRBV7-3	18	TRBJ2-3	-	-	TGTGCCAGCAGCTTAAGCCCCCGAGAAGCAGGGGTGGGGGATACGCAGTATTTT	CASSLSPREAGVGDTQYF
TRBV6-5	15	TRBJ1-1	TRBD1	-	TGTGCCAGCAGTTACAGGGCCCAGGGGGACACTGAAGCTTTCTTT	CASSYRAQGDTEAFF
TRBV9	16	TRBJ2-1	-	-	TGTGCCAGCAGCGTACAGGGCCTAAGCTCCTACAATGAGCAGTTCTTC	CASSVQGLSSYNEQFF
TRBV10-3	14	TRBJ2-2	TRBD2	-	TGTGCCATCAAGGCGGGAGGGCCGTTCGGGGAGCTGTTTTTT	CAIKAGGPFGELFF
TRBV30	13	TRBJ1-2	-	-	TGTGCCTGGAGCGTCCAGGGCTACTATGGCTACACCTTC	CAWSVQGYYGYTF
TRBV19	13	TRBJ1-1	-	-	TGTGCCAGTAGTAGTGAGGGTAACACTGAAGCTTTCTTT	CASSSEGNTEAFF
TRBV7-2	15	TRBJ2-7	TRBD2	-	TGTGCCAGCAGCTCCGTAGCGGGGTTCTCCTACGAGCAGTACTTC	CASSSVAGFSYEQYF